Listed below are T cell receptor beta chains from one sample, sequenced in a study of beta chain features in type 1 diabetes. TCRdb's table, derived via immunoSEQ multiplex PCR, lists solely in-frame clones and lacks some. Here the sample spans 350,000 to 450,000 clones, around 14% being singletons. Sequenced sample: naive CD4+ T cells from blood. These receptors were obtained from a man aged 25-40 years in good health. The CDR3 runs from the conserved cysteine through the conserved F or W. D genes are given only for firm matches. Clone size, where shown, is once, few, many, or a class for clones that have expanded.

V gene: TRBV19
D gene: TRBD2
J gene: TRBJ2-4
clone size: .
CDR3 protein: CASSISGRVQNIQYF
CDR3 DNA: TGTGCCAGTAGTATAAGCGGGAGGGTCCAAAACATTCAGTACTTC

V gene: TRBV10-3
D gene: .
J gene: TRBJ2-5
clone size: few
CDR3 protein: CAISPASMETQYF
CDR3 DNA: TGTGCCATCAGTCCAGCTAGCATGGAGACCCAGTACTTC

V gene: TRBV29-1
D gene: .
J gene: TRBJ2-4
clone size: .
CDR3 protein: CSVRTASKNIQYF
CDR3 DNA: TGCAGCGTACGGACGGCTTCCAAAAACATTCAGTACTTC

V gene: TRBV27
D gene: .
J gene: TRBJ2-3
clone size: few
CDR3 protein: CASSPPNLPPDTQYF
CDR3 DNA: TGTGCCAGCAGTCCCCCGAATCTTCCGCCGGATACGCAGTATTTT

V gene: TRBV6-5
D gene: TRBD1
J gene: TRBJ1-2
clone size: .
CDR3 protein: CASSYSKDRGHTF
CDR3 DNA: TGTGCCAGCAGTTACTCGAAGGACAGGGGGCACACCTTC

V gene: TRBV5-1
D gene: .
J gene: TRBJ2-5
clone size: .
CDR3 protein: CASSLDFGTQYF
CDR3 DNA: TGCGCCAGCAGCTTGGATTTTGGGACCCAGTACTTC

V gene: TRBV4-3
D gene: .
J gene: TRBJ1-1
clone size: .
CDR3 protein: CASSQDAAENTEAFF
CDR3 DNA: TGCGCCAGCAGCCAAGATGCGGCAGAGAACACTGAAGCTTTCTTT

V gene: TRBV27
D gene: TRBD1
J gene: TRBJ1-1
clone size: few
CDR3 protein: CASRPFDRGVTEAFF
CDR3 DNA: TGTGCCAGCAGACCCTTCGACAGGGGTGTCACTGAAGCTTTCTTT

V gene: TRBV29-1
D gene: .
J gene: TRBJ1-6
clone size: few
CDR3 protein: CSAKTDQGSPLHF
CDR3 DNA: TGCAGCGCCAAGACAGATCAGGGATCACCCCTCCACTTT

V gene: TRBV29-1
D gene: .
J gene: TRBJ2-7
clone size: .
CDR3 protein: CSAGTDFGYEQYF
CDR3 DNA: TGCAGCGCCGGGACTGATTTCGGCTACGAGCAGTACTTC

V gene: TRBV10-2
D gene: .
J gene: TRBJ2-6
clone size: .
CDR3 protein: CASCPQGTGANVLTF
CDR3 DNA: TGCGCCAGTTGTCCTCAGGGAACTGGGGCCAACGTCCTGACTTTC

V gene: TRBV2
D gene: .
J gene: TRBJ1-1
clone size: few
CDR3 protein: CASSRRGQMNTEAFF
CDR3 DNA: TGTGCCAGCAGCCGACGGGGCCAGATGAACACTGAAGCTTTCTTT

V gene: TRBV11-2
D gene: .
J gene: TRBJ1-1
clone size: .
CDR3 protein: CASSLRGRENTEAFF
CDR3 DNA: TGTGCCAGCAGCTTACGGGGCAGGGAGAACACTGAAGCTTTCTTT

V gene: TRBV7-2
D gene: TRBD1
J gene: TRBJ2-5
clone size: .
CDR3 protein: CASSRWTGLETQYF
CDR3 DNA: TGTGCCAGCAGCAGATGGACAGGGTTAGAGACCCAGTACTTC

V gene: TRBV4-2
D gene: .
J gene: TRBJ1-2
clone size: .
CDR3 protein: CASSQDGGGYGYTF
CDR3 DNA: TGTGCCAGCAGCCAAGACGGCGGGGGCTATGGCTACACCTTC

V gene: TRBV18
D gene: TRBD1
J gene: TRBJ2-4
clone size: few
CDR3 protein: CASSDDRVDIQYF
CDR3 DNA: TGTGCCAGCTCAGACGACAGGGTCGACATTCAGTACTTC

V gene: TRBV6-6
D gene: .
J gene: TRBJ1-1
clone size: few
CDR3 protein: CASSPLTGTNTEAFF
CDR3 DNA: TGTGCCAGCAGTCCATTAACAGGAACGAACACTGAAGCTTTCTTT

V gene: TRBV9
D gene: .
J gene: TRBJ2-3
clone size: few
CDR3 protein: CASSVGRGASTDTQYF
CDR3 DNA: TGTGCCAGCAGCGTAGGGCGCGGGGCTAGCACAGATACGCAGTATTTT

V gene: TRBV29-1
D gene: .
J gene: TRBJ1-1
clone size: few
CDR3 protein: CSVEQTEYTEAFF
CDR3 DNA: TGCAGCGTTGAACAAACAGAATACACTGAAGCTTTCTTT

V gene: TRBV16
D gene: .
J gene: TRBJ1-2
clone size: .
CDR3 protein: CASSPDRGYTF
CDR3 DNA: TGTGCCAGCAGCCCCGATCGGGGCTACACCTTC

V gene: TRBV14
D gene: TRBD1
J gene: TRBJ2-5
clone size: few
CDR3 protein: CASSPTRGRETQYF
CDR3 DNA: TGTGCCAGCAGCCCGACCAGGGGGCGGGAGACCCAGTACTTC

V gene: TRBV7-9
D gene: .
J gene: TRBJ1-2
clone size: few
CDR3 protein: CASSFPGLPNYGYTF
CDR3 DNA: TGTGCCAGCAGCTTCCCGGGGTTGCCAAACTATGGCTACACCTTC

V gene: TRBV14
D gene: TRBD2
J gene: TRBJ2-2
clone size: .
CDR3 protein: CASSPMSSGVYTGELFF
CDR3 DNA: TGTGCCAGCAGCCCGATGTCTAGCGGGGTTTACACCGGGGAGCTGTTTTTT

V gene: TRBV7-9
D gene: TRBD2
J gene: TRBJ2-1
clone size: .
CDR3 protein: CASSHRLAGYNEQFF
CDR3 DNA: TGTGCCAGCAGCCATAGACTAGCTGGCTACAATGAGCAGTTCTTC

V gene: TRBV2
D gene: .
J gene: TRBJ1-2
clone size: few
CDR3 protein: CASSEGSWDYGYTF
CDR3 DNA: TGTGCCAGCAGTGAAGGATCTTGGGACTATGGCTACACCTTC

V gene: TRBV20-1
D gene: .
J gene: TRBJ1-1
clone size: .
CDR3 protein: CSAYNTEAFF
CDR3 DNA: TGCAGTGCTTACAACACTGAAGCTTTCTTT

V gene: TRBV30
D gene: .
J gene: TRBJ1-3
clone size: .
CDR3 protein: CAWRGRAVNTIYF
CDR3 DNA: TGTGCCTGGAGGGGCAGGGCGGTGAACACCATATATTTT

V gene: TRBV29-1
D gene: .
J gene: TRBJ2-5
clone size: few
CDR3 protein: CSVEEGLYQETQYF
CDR3 DNA: TGCAGCGTTGAAGAGGGACTCTACCAAGAGACCCAGTACTTC

V gene: TRBV18
D gene: .
J gene: TRBJ2-7
clone size: few
CDR3 protein: CASSLYEQYF
CDR3 DNA: TGTGCCAGCTCACTCTACGAGCAGTACTTC

V gene: TRBV9
D gene: TRBD2
J gene: TRBJ2-5
clone size: .
CDR3 protein: CASSVAIAGGSQETQYF
CDR3 DNA: TGTGCCAGCAGCGTAGCAATAGCGGGAGGCAGCCAAGAGACCCAGTACTTC

V gene: TRBV7-2
D gene: .
J gene: TRBJ2-5
clone size: few
CDR3 protein: CASRLTGSETQYF
CDR3 DNA: TGTGCCAGCAGACTGACAGGATCAGAGACCCAGTACTTC

V gene: TRBV4-3
D gene: .
J gene: TRBJ1-4
clone size: few
CDR3 protein: CASSRARTSTNEKLFF
CDR3 DNA: TGCGCCAGCAGCCGGGCGCGGACGTCAACTAATGAAAAACTGTTTTTT

V gene: TRBV10-3
D gene: .
J gene: TRBJ2-2
clone size: .
CDR3 protein: CAISEPGGHTGELFF
CDR3 DNA: TGTGCCATCAGTGAACCCGGGGGGCACACCGGGGAGCTGTTTTTT

V gene: TRBV4-1
D gene: TRBD2
J gene: TRBJ2-5
clone size: few
CDR3 protein: CASSPSDGRGRETQYF
CDR3 DNA: TGCGCCAGCAGCCCTAGTGACGGGAGGGGTCGGGAGACCCAGTACTTC

V gene: TRBV18
D gene: .
J gene: TRBJ2-7
clone size: .
CDR3 protein: CASSPSEGEQYF
CDR3 DNA: TGTGCCAGCTCACCGTCAGAAGGGGAGCAGTACTTC

V gene: TRBV7-2
D gene: .
J gene: TRBJ2-2
clone size: .
CDR3 protein: CASEWGRNTGELFF
CDR3 DNA: TGTGCCAGCGAGTGGGGCAGGAACACCGGGGAGCTGTTTTTT

V gene: TRBV29-1
D gene: .
J gene: TRBJ2-2
clone size: .
CDR3 protein: CSVGGISDRGGELFF
CDR3 DNA: TGCAGCGTTGGTGGGATTTCCGATCGGGGCGGGGAGCTGTTTTTT

V gene: TRBV20-1
D gene: .
J gene: TRBJ1-1
clone size: few
CDR3 protein: CSATRTTEAFF
CDR3 DNA: TGCAGTGCTACGAGGACCACTGAAGCTTTCTTT

V gene: TRBV27
D gene: .
J gene: TRBJ1-6
clone size: once
CDR3 protein: CASSLVGSPLHF
CDR3 DNA: TGTGCCAGCAGTCTAGTAGGTTCACCCCTCCACTTT

V gene: TRBV29-1
D gene: .
J gene: TRBJ2-1
clone size: .
CDR3 protein: CSVAASVSSYNEQFF
CDR3 DNA: TGCAGCGTTGCGGCTAGCGTAAGCTCCTACAATGAGCAGTTCTTC

V gene: TRBV7-9
D gene: .
J gene: TRBJ1-5
clone size: .
CDR3 protein: CASSLGDSNQPQHF
CDR3 DNA: TGTGCCAGCAGCTTAGGAGATAGCAATCAGCCCCAGCATTTT